The 2 T cell receptor beta chains below all came from one sample that was sequenced in a study of blood T cell repertoires in COVID-19. Here immunoSEQ multiplex PCR was the method, and the copy in TCRdb shows in-frame clones only, minus some. The sample carries roughly 66,000 clones, about 90% recorded once. The specimen was peripheral blood. These receptors all stem from a human donor with active COVID-19. The donor label of this sample is uncertain.

This clone appeared a single time. The chain joins TRBV29-1 to TRBJ2-7, with 10 bases that match TRBD1. The CDR3 covers 13 residues. Germline V gene data show CDR1 as SQVTM and CDR2 as ANQGSEA. V dropped 3 bases and J dropped 6; count of bases not matched to a gene: 5. CDR3 in amino acids: CSVDGQGVAEQYF. CDR3 nucleotides: TGCAGCGTTGACGGACAGGGGGTTGCCGAGCAGTACTTC.

The J gene is TRBJ2-7, the V gene TRBV18; D is possibly TRBD1 (6 bases). CDR1 KGHSH and CDR2 LQKENI come from the germline V gene. The ends were cut back, 1 base at V and 2 bases at J, with 9 bases in the middle. This CDR3 is built from 14 residues. CDR3 in amino acids: CASSPQAGAYEQYF. The CDR3 coding sequence is TGTGCCAGCTCACCACAAGCAGGGGCCTACGAGCAGTACTTC.